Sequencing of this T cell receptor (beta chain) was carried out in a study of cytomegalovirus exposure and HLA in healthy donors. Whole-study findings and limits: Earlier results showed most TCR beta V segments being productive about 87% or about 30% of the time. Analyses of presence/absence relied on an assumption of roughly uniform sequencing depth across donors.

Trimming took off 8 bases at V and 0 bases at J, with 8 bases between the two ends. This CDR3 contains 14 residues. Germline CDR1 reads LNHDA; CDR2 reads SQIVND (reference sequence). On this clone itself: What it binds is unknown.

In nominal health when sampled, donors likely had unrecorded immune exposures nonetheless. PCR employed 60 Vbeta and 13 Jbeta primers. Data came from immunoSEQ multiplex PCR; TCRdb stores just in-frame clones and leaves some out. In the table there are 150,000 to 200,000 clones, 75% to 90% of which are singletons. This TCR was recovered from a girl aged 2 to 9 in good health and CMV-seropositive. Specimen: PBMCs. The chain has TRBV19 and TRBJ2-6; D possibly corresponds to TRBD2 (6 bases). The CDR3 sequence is CASGAGSGANVLTF. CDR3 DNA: TGTGCCAGTGGAGCGGGCTCTGGGGCCAACGTCCTGACTTTC.